The TCR beta chain under discussion was sequenced for a study of T cell responses to AZD1222 COVID-19 vaccine. On the study more broadly: Pooling was applied to second doses at about 4 or about 12 weeks.

Germline V gives CDR1 MDHEN, CDR2 SYDVKM. J gave up 3 bases and V 6 bases, and 8 bases lay outside the gene matches. The CDR3 runs to 15 residues. Whole-study findings and limits: Mostly white British, mostly female donors; authors suggested clonal diversity may be underestimated. Spike-wide coverage was observed for vaccine-associated CD4 TCRs, with dominant responses at 160-218 and 743-854. Baseline antibody screening turned up just a handful of seropositive AZD1222 recipients.

Notes on this clone: Its antigen is unidentified.

This table comes from immunoSEQ multiplex PCR, and its TCRdb copy is limited to in-frame clones, with some not included. The sample has approximately 190,000 clones, approximately 91% seen once. This chain connects TRBV28 to TRBJ2-3; 8 bases map to TRBD2. This receptor was obtained from an adult in good health. The sample consisted of peripheral blood, taken on day 0 of AZD1222 vaccination. The CDR3 loop reads CASSPPGGGTDTQYF. In DNA form, the CDR3 reads TGTGCCAGCAGCCCGCCGGGAGGGGGGACAGATACGCAGTATTTT.